The sequence of this T cell receptor beta chain was determined in a study of CD8+CD57+ T cells in acquired aplastic anemia. Unmatched junction bases numbered 10, after V lost 6 bases and J lost 3 bases. The germline V gene has CDR1 DFQATT and CDR2 SNEGSKA (reference sequence). The CDR3 has 15 residues. Template material for TCR beta VDJ and CDR3 profiling consisted of genomic DNA. TCRdb re-called the reads with MiXCR, one entry per CDR3 protein. The sample holds tens of thousands of distinct CDR3 sequences, around three quarters seen once. This TCR was sampled from a human donor in good health, serving as a control. The chain links TRBV20-1 to TRBJ1-5, with TRBD1 matching over 8 bases. Sequenced sample: sorted CD4+, CD8+, or CD8+CD57+ T cells (not recorded which) from PBMCs. CDR3 sequence: CSAFETGALNQPQHF. CDR3 nucleotide sequence: TGCAGTGCCTTCGAGACAGGGGCTCTCAATCAGCCCCAGCATTTT.